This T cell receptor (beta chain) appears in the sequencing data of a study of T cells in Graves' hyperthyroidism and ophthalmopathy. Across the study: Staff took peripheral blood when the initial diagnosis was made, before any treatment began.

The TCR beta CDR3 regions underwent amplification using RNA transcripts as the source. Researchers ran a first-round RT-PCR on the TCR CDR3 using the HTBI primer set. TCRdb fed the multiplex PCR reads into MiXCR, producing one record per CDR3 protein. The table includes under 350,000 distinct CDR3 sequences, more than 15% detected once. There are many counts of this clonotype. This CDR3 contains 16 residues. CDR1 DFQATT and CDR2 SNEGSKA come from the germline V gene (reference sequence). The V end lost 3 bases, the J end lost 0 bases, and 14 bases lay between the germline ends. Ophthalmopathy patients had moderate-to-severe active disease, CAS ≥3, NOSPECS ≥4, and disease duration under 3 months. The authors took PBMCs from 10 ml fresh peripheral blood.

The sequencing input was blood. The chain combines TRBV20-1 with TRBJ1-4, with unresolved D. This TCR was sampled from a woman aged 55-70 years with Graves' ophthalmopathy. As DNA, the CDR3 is TGCAGTGCTAGTCACAGACGCCTAGCAACTAATGAAAAACTGTTTTTT. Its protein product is CSASHRRLATNEKLFF.